This is a list of T cell receptor beta chains from one sample in a study of blood T cell repertoires in COVID-19. Data came from immunoSEQ multiplex PCR; TCRdb stores just in-frame clones and leaves some out. Among 100,000 to 150,000 clones, about 81% were seen once, and the ten largest hold roughly 15%. Sequencing was carried out using peripheral blood. These receptors were obtained from a man aged 30 to 45 with COVID-19, enrolled during active disease. CDR3s include the opening cysteine and the closing phenylalanine or tryptophan. Each record gives: CDR3 length, J gene, D gene, V gene, CDR3 protein. D genes are given only for firm matches.

16	TRBJ1-5	NA	TRBV24-1	CATSDRTRTGNQPQHF
13	TRBJ2-5	NA	TRBV5-4	CASSFFGGETQYF
14	TRBJ2-5	TRBD1	TRBV5-5	CASSIPTGEETQYF
17	TRBJ1-2	TRBD1	TRBV18	CASSLQAADRSRGGYTF
12	TRBJ2-1	NA	TRBV4-1	CASRGTNNEQFF
16	TRBJ2-3	TRBD1	TRBV6-5	CASSFPGQGATDTQYF
17	TRBJ1-2	NA	TRBV19	CASWRRGGLGANYGYTF
15	TRBJ2-1	TRBD2	TRBV30	CAWSTGTSDYNEQFF
15	TRBJ1-4	NA	TRBV19	CASSREASTNEKLFF
16	TRBJ1-2	NA	TRBV28	CASSLFFRQVDYGYTF
12	TRBJ1-2	NA	TRBV10-3	CAIPTGIHGYTF
12	TRBJ1-2	TRBD1	TRBV20-1	CSASPRGYGYTF
12	TRBJ2-5	NA	TRBV6-5	CASSYEGETQYF
13	TRBJ1-1	NA	TRBV9	CASSVVEGQGAFF
15	TRBJ1-2	TRBD1	TRBV4-1	CASSLNPGGAYGYTF
14	TRBJ2-3	TRBD2	TRBV7-9	CASSPTSATDTQYF
17	TRBJ2-1	NA	TRBV2	CASSGRVDSPKPHEQFF
11	TRBJ2-1	TRBD1	TRBV2	CASNGQVEQFF
13	TRBJ1-2	NA	TRBV18	CASSPEGTHGYTF
15	TRBJ2-5	NA	TRBV2	CASSPTGQLQETQYF
14	TRBJ2-7	TRBD2	TRBV6-5	CASRRAGAPYEQYF
14	TRBJ2-5	TRBD2	TRBV5-1	CASSPGGSLETQYF
16	TRBJ2-7	NA	TRBV6-6	CASSYPARASSYEQYF
13	TRBJ2-1	TRBD1	TRBV11-3	CASSPGQYNEQFF
12	TRBJ1-1	NA	TRBV12-3/TRBV12-4	CASSLSPTEAFF
14	TRBJ1-2	TRBD1	TRBV29-1	CSVGVGSGGYGYTF
14	TRBJ1-1	TRBD1	TRBV27	CASRITGGSTEAFF
15	TRBJ2-5	NA	TRBV9	CASSSVSGVQETQYF
14	TRBJ1-5	NA	TRBV7-9	CASSAGGEAQPQHF
16	TRBJ2-2	TRBD1	TRBV29-1	CSVAAGTGMNTGELFF
15	TRBJ1-1	NA	TRBV7-9	CASSSAGGLNTEAFF
14	TRBJ1-4	NA	TRBV27	CASGSLSTNEKLFF
13	TRBJ1-2	NA	TRBV7-2	CASSLVSGNGYTF
16	TRBJ2-2	NA	TRBV28	CASSWGGQNATGELFF
17	TRBJ2-3	TRBD2	TRBV11-2	CASSLGASGSSTDTQYF
14	TRBJ1-2	NA	TRBV11-2	CASSSDSLNYGYTF
15	TRBJ2-1	TRBD1	TRBV3-1/TRBV3-2	CASSQGQGDWDEQFF
15	TRBJ2-1	TRBD2	TRBV6-5	CASSYSPSGYNEQFF
14	TRBJ1-2	TRBD1	TRBV5-4	CASSFRQGVTGYTF
13	TRBJ2-7	NA	TRBV5-8	CASSLRDFYEQYF
14	TRBJ1-5	TRBD1	TRBV13	CASSFGTGNQPQHF